The 21 T cell receptor beta chains below come from one sample, sequenced in a study of blood T cell repertoires in COVID-19. Assay used: immunoSEQ multiplex PCR; TCRdb lists only in-frame clones, some missing. The table records around 180,000 clones, roughly nine tenths of them present only once. The sample taken for sequencing was peripheral blood. All receptors derive from a man between 60 and 70 years old with acute or convalescent COVID-19.

In this sample, this clone turned up a few times. The genes are TRBV10-3 and TRBJ1-4, with D perhaps TRBD1 (6 bases). Germline-derived CDR1 and CDR2 are ENHRY and SYGVKD. V lost 0 bases, J lost 6 bases, and 14 bases lay in between. CDR3 size: 16 residues. The CDR3 protein is CAISESGAGNDEKLFF. Here the CDR3 DNA reads TGTGCCATCAGTGAGTCGGGGGCAGGAAACGATGAAAAACTGTTTTTT.

DNA of the CDR3: TGCAGTGCTACAGGGTACTATGGCTACACCTTC. It yields the protein CSATGYYGYTF. The chain recombines TRBV20-1 with TRBJ1-2; possibly TRBD1 for D (5 bases). The CDR3 is made up of 11 amino acids. Trimming shortened V by 4 bases and J by 3 bases, and 6 bases separated the two germline ends. Per the germline V gene, CDR1 is DFQATT and CDR2 is SNEGSKA (reference sequence).

The chain has TRBV12-3 or TRBV12-4 and TRBJ1-2, with 9 bases matching TRBD1. The CDR3 runs to 13 residues. V was pared by 4 bases and J by 8 bases, with 5 bases of the junction left unmatched. The CDR3 spells CASSYGTGNGYTF. CDR3 bases: TGTGCCAGCAGTTACGGGACAGGGAACGGCTACACCTTC.

In its sample, this clone was seen once. The chain links TRBV29-1 to TRBJ2-5; D gene ambiguous. This CDR3 comprises 11 residues. The V gene's germline CDR1 is SQVTM and CDR2 ANQGSEA. The germline V and J ends were trimmed by 7 bases and 5 bases, with 11 bases remaining between them. The CDR3 region has the DNA TGCAGCGGTACGGGTGGGGAGACCCAGTACTTC. This gives the protein CSGTGGETQYF.

The chain carries TRBV5-1 and TRBJ1-2; 8 bases align to TRBD1. J gave up 7 bases and V 0 bases, and 8 bases lay outside the gene matches. This CDR3 is built from 15 residues. Germline lookup yields CDR1 SGHRS and CDR2 YFSETQ. The CDR3 reads CASSLAGQGASGYTF. In DNA form, the CDR3 reads TGCGCCAGCAGCTTGGCCGGCCAGGGGGCGTCTGGCTACACCTTC.

The gene calls are TRBV5-6 and TRBJ1-2; a possible D gene is TRBD1 (6 bases). Trimming left V 4 bases short and J 0 bases short, with 13 bases between. CDR1 and CDR2 (germline): SGHDT, YYEEEE. The CDR3 contains 15 residues. The CDR3: CASSIPGQANYGYTF. Written as DNA, the CDR3 is TGTGCCAGCAGCATCCCGGGACAAGCTAACTATGGCTACACCTTC.

This chain links TRBV6-1 with TRBJ2-7, with a possible D match to TRBD1 (5 bases). CDR1 is MNHNS and CDR2 is SASEGT in the germline V gene. Trimming removed 4 bases at V and 3 bases at J, with 10 bases between. The CDR3 spans 13 residues. CDR3 in amino acids: CASSGAQGYEQYF. For the CDR3, the DNA is TGTGCCAGCAGTGGAGCGCAGGGCTACGAGCAGTACTTC.

The CDR3 bases are TGTGCCAGCAGCGTAGGGCAGGGGTTGGGAAACACCATATATTTT. Residues: CASSVGQGLGNTIYF. This chain uses TRBV9 with TRBJ1-3, with a possible D match to TRBD1 (6 bases). The CDR3 spans 15 residues. Germline CDR1 reads SGDLS; CDR2 reads YYNGEE. V lost 0 bases, J lost 4 bases, and 11 bases lay in between.

The genes are TRBV6-2 or TRBV6-3 and TRBJ2-5; possible D gene TRBD1, 6 bases. V lost 4 bases, J lost 4 bases, and 13 bases lay in between. The CDR3 extends over 14 amino acids. CDR1 and CDR2 (germline): MNHEY, SVGEGT. CDR3 nucleotides: TGTGCCAGCAGTTGGGAAGGGGGTCGAGAGACCCAGTACTTC. Residues: CASSWEGGRETQYF.

The chain combines TRBV19 with TRBJ1-1, with 9 positions matching TRBD1. The CDR3 totals 13 residues. Germline V gene sequence: CDR1 LNHDA, CDR2 SQIVND (reference sequence). Trimming at V came to 4 bases and at J to 5 bases, leaving 2 bases not matched to a gene. The CDR3 nucleotides read TGTGCCAGTAGTACGACAGGGGGAACTGAAGCTTTCTTT. Translation: CASSTTGGTEAFF.

This chain links TRBV10-2 with TRBJ2-5, with TRBD1 matching 9 bases. The CDR3 sequence is 13 residues long. Germline trimming cut 2 bases from V and 11 bases from J; bases unmatched to any gene: 6. Germline loops: CDR1 WSHSY, CDR2 SAAADI. The DNA for the CDR3 is TGCGCCAGCAGTGAGACCGGGACAGGGCATCAGTACTTC. It is translated as CASSETGTGHQYF.

Written as DNA, the CDR3 is TGTGCCTGGAGCGCCCTCAGGGATAATGAGCAGTTCTTC. Amino acid sequence: CAWSALRDNEQFF. J is TRBJ2-1 and V is TRBV30; TRBD1 is a possible D gene (5 bases). The V gene's germline CDR1 is GTSNPN and CDR2 SVGIG (reference sequence). V was shortened by 3 bases and J by 7 bases, with 13 bases between the two germline ends. There are 13 residues in the CDR3.

CDR3 in DNA: TGTGCCAGCAGCAGCGTGGAGACCCAGTACTTC. This gives the protein CASSSVETQYF. The chain recombines TRBV7-9 with TRBJ2-5; D remains unclear. V was trimmed by 5 bases and J by 5 bases, leaving 6 bases between them. This CDR3 spans 11 amino acids. Germline V gene lookup returns CDR1 SEHNR and CDR2 FQNEAQ (reference sequence).

The chain carries TRBV24-1 and TRBJ2-3; 7 nucleotides line up with TRBD1. This CDR3 contains 16 residues. V shed 3 bases and J 2 bases; nucleotides not matched to a gene: 7. Germline CDR1 is KGHDR and CDR2 is SFDVKD. CDR3 residues: CATSDGNTGVTDTQYF. In DNA, the CDR3 is TGTGCCACCAGTGATGGAAATACAGGGGTCACAGATACGCAGTATTTT.

This chain connects TRBV7-2 to TRBJ2-7; tentatively, D is TRBD2 (6 bases). Germline V gene data show CDR1 as SGHTA and CDR2 as FQGNSA. V was shortened by 0 bases and J by 3 bases, with 9 bases between the two germline ends. This CDR3 is built from 14 residues. CDR3 sequence: CASSLADGGYEQYF. The CDR3 bases are TGTGCCAGCAGCTTAGCGGACGGGGGCTACGAGCAGTACTTC.

The V gene is TRBV6-6, the J gene TRBJ1-2, with D possibly TRBD1 on 6 matching bases. Between the trimmed V and J ends, which lost 4 bases and 5 bases, there was a span of 11 bases. The CDR3 has 13 residues. Germline-derived CDR1 and CDR2 are MNHNY and SVGAGI (reference sequence). The CDR3 DNA sequence: TGTGCCAGCAGTTCAGGGGCGGTTTATGGCTACACCTTC. Translation gives CASSSGAVYGYTF.

The rearrangement uses TRBV19 and TRBJ1-1, with a weak D call TRBD1 (6 bases). The CDR3 contains 14 residues. Germline V lookup: CDR1 LNHDA, CDR2 SQIVND (reference sequence). Between the trimmed V and J ends, which lost 4 bases and 1 base, there was a span of 10 bases. DNA for the CDR3: TGTGCCAGTAGTAGGGGGACATCGAACACTGAAGCTTTCTTT. Translation gives CASSRGTSNTEAFF. Full variable domain (outside the CDR3, taken from reference TRBV19 and TRBJ1-1): DGGITQSPKYLFRKEGQNVTLSCEQNLNHDAMYWYRQDPGQGLRLIYYSQIVNDFQKGDIAEGYSVSREKKESFPLTVTSAQKNPTAFYLCASSRGTSNTEAFFGQGTRLTVV.

The chain has TRBV5-5 and TRBJ1-1; D unclear. Germline CDR1 and CDR2: SGHKS and YYEKEE (reference sequence). Trimming took 3 bases from V and 6 from J, leaving 9 bases between them. The CDR3 extends over 12 amino acids. CDR3 DNA: TGTGCCAGCAGCTATGACAACCCTGAAGCTTTCTTT. It is translated as CASSYDNPEAFF.

The chain joins TRBV9 to TRBJ2-3; 7 nucleotides line up with TRBD2. CDR3 length equals 14 residues. In germline, CDR1 is SGDLS, CDR2 YYNGEE. J lost 1 base, V lost 6 bases, and 5 bases had no gene match. In nucleotides, the CDR3 is TGTGCCAGCACCGTGGGGGGGGGCACAGATACGCAGTATTTT. Protein product: CASTVGGGTDTQYF.

This chain uses TRBV6-4 with TRBJ2-7; 10 bases fit TRBD2. V shed 6 bases and J 4 bases; nucleotides not matched to a gene: 6. CDR1 MRHNA and CDR2 SNTAGT come from the germline V gene. This CDR3 has 14 amino acids. The CDR3 here is CASRASGSSYEQYF. The CDR3 DNA reads TGTGCCAGCAGAGCTAGCGGGAGTAGTTACGAGCAGTACTTC.

The chain links TRBV3-1 (or the pseudogene TRBV3-2) to TRBJ1-1; 7 nucleotides align to TRBD1. Germline V lookup: CDR1 LGHDT, CDR2 YNNKEL (reference sequence). The CDR3 contains 14 residues. V shed 3 bases and J 2 bases; nucleotides not matched to a gene: 3. Written as DNA, the CDR3 is TGTGCCAGCAGCCACAGGGGGATTAACACTGAAGCTTTCTTT. This encodes CASSHRGINTEAFF.